One and the same sample provided the 2 T cell receptor beta chains below, sequenced in a study of molecular identifiers for immune sequencing clone quantification. TCRdb reprocessed the PCR reads with MiXCR, giving one entry per CDR3 protein. Of around 470,000 distinct CDR3 sequences detected, roughly 23% appear once; the ten largest clones hold 0.84%. Material: naive CD8+ T cells from blood, with Jurkat cell RNA spiked in. Indicated subset: FACS-sorted CD8+CD4-CCR7+CD45RA+ naive T cells. These receptor sequences come from a human donor in good health. Some libraries in this study had Jurkat cell RNA spiked in.

As regards this clonotype: Germline is not matched at one junction end, which may reflect a read error. In nucleotides, the CDR3 is TGTGCCAGCAGTTACAGGGTCTATGGATACACCATATATTTT. Translation: CASSYRVYGYTIYF. The genes are TRBV6-5 and TRBJ1-3; the D is unclear. The CDR3 loop spans 14 amino acids. Germline assignment: CDR1 MNHEY and CDR2 SVGAGI.

The CDR3 DNA reads as TGTGCCACCAGTGTAGGGGGGCCCGGGGAGCTGTTTTTT. This codes for CATSVGGPGELFF. The V gene is TRBV24-1, the J gene TRBJ2-2; D may match TRBD1 or TRBD2 (6 bases each). CDR1 is KGHDR and CDR2 is SFDVKD in the germline V gene. This CDR3 is 13 amino acids long. Deletions cut 5 bases from V and 6 bases from J, with 9 bases between.